The sequence of this T cell receptor (beta chain) was determined in a study of graft-versus-host responses after intestinal transplantation. Across the whole study: Induction with anti-thymocyte globulin, then tacrolimus and steroids for roughly 3 years, was given to all recipients. Study-wide findings and caveats: Recipient marrow held GvH clones, some first seen in ileum or blood.

Only a few counts were recorded for this clone. Its antigen is not known. Assay used: immunoSEQ multiplex PCR; TCRdb lists only in-frame clones, some missing. Here the sample spans about 26,000 clones, around 80% being singletons. This CDR3 is built from 12 residues. Trimming cost V 4 bases and J 0 bases, with 4 bases left between them. Germline V gene data show CDR1 as LNHDA and CDR2 as SQIVND (reference sequence). V gene TRBV19 combines with J gene TRBJ2-7; D is uncertain. The receptor was isolated from a human donor who received an intestinal transplant. Material: unstimulated CD4+ T cells sorted from spleen or lymph node cells, obtained before intestinal transplant. The CDR3 is CASSKDSYEQYF. The CDR3 region has the DNA TGTGCCAGTAGTAAGGACTCCTACGAGCAGTACTTC.